This record covers a single TCR beta chain. The data derive from a study of T cell changes during pregnancy in multiple sclerosis. Assay: immunoSEQ multiplex PCR; the TCRdb copy retains only in-frame clones and omits some. The table lists tens of thousands of clones, 85% to 95% of them singletons. V lost 3 bases, J lost 5 bases, and 13 bases stayed unmatched. The CDR3 has 17 residues. CDR1 and CDR2 (germline): SEHNR, FQNEAQ (reference sequence). The clonotype was recovered from a female donor in good health, enrolled as a control in a pregnancy study. V is TRBV7-9 and J is TRBJ2-7; 10 bases are shared with TRBD2. Specimen: peripheral blood, collected in the third trimester of pregnancy. CDR3 protein: CASSLAGLGLAFNEQYF. DNA for the CDR3: TGTGCCAGCAGCTTGGCCGGACTGGGACTAGCGTTCAACGAGCAGTACTTC.